The T cell receptor (beta chain) described here comes from a study of PD-1 blockade in classical Hodgkin lymphoma. Findings and caveats of the study: Newly diagnosed patients were reported to exhibit reduced baseline TCR diversity relative to healthy donors. Significantly greater TCR diversity emerged by C4D1 in CD4+ cells but not CD8+ cells.

Measured with immunoSEQ multiplex PCR; TCRdb has only the in-frame clones, and not every one. The repertoire holds approximately 93,000 clones, with approximately 78% as singletons. The germline V gene has CDR1 SGHRS and CDR2 YFSETQ. V lost 0 bases and J lost 4, with 8 bases in between. The CDR3 totals 13 residues. With respect to this clone: Its antigen is unknown.

Described time point: cycle 4 day 1 (C4D1), after around six weeks of nivolumab. Each patient relapsed following autologous stem cell transplantation, and prior brentuximab vedotin exposure differed. Best overall response was complete response, partial response or progressive disease in these relapsed/refractory classical Hodgkin lymphoma patients. V is TRBV5-1 and J is TRBJ2-7; D not certain. The sequence derives from a human donor with classical Hodgkin lymphoma. The sample was peripheral blood mononuclear cells (PBMCs), taken before the fourth cycle of nivolumab. In DNA, the CDR3 is TGCGCCAGCAGCTTGGGCAGTGGGTACGAGCAGTACTTC. It encodes CASSLGSGYEQYF. Complete variable domain (other parts from reference TRBV5-1 and TRBJ2-7): KAGVTQTPRYLIKTRGQQVTLSCSPISGHRSVSWYQQTPGQGLQFLFEYFSETQRNKGNFPGRFSGRQFSNSRSEMNVSTLELGDSALYLCASSLGSGYEQYFGPGTRLTVT.